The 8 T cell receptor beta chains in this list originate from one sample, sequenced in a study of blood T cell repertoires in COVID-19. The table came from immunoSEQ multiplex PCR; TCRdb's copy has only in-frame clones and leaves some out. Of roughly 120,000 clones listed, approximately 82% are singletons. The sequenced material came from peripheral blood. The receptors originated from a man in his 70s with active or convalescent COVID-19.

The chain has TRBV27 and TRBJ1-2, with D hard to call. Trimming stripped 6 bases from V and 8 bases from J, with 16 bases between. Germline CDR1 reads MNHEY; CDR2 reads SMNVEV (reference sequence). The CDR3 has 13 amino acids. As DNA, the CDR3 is TGTGCCAGCAGGTCCGGGGAAGTAGGGGGCTACACCTTC. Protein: CASRSGEVGGYTF.

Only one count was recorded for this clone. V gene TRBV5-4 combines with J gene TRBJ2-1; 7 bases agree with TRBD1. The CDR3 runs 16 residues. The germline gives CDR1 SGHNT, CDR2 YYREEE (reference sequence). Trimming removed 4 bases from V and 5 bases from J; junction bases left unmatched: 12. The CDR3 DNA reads TGTGCCAGCAGCACCCGGACAGGATACCGTGACAATGAGCAGTTCTTC. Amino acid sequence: CASSTRTGYRDNEQFF.

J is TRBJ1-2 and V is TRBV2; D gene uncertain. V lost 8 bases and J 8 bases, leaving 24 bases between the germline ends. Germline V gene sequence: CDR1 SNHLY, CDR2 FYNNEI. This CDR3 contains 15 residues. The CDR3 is CASLPPGSIGSGYTF. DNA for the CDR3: TGTGCCAGCCTCCCACCGGGGAGCATAGGGTCGGGCTACACCTTC.

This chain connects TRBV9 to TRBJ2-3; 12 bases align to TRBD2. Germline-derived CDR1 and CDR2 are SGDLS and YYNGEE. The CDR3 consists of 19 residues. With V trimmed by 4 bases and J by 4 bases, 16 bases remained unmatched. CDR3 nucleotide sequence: TGTGCCAGCAGCTCACAACAGACGACTAGCGGGAGTTGGTCAGATACGCAGTATTTT. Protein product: CASSSQQTTSGSWSDTQYF. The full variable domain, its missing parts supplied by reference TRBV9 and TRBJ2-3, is DSGVTQTPKHLITATGQRVTLRCSPRSGDLSVYWYQQSLDQGLQFLIQYYNGEERAKGNILERFSAQQFPDLHSELNLSSLELGDSALYFCASSSQQTTSGSWSDTQYFGPGTRLTVL.

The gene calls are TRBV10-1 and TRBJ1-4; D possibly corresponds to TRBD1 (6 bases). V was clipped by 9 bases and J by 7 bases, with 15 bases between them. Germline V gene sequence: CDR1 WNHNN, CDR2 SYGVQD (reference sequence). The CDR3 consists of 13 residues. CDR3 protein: CARWNRAPEKLFF. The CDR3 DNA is TGCGCCAGATGGAACAGGGCCCCTGAAAAACTGTTTTTT.

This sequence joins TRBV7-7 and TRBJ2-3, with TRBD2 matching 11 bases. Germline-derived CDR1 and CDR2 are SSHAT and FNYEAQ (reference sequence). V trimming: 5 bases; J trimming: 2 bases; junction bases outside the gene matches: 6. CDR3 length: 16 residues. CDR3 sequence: CASSPGTSGVTDTQYF. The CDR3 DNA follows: TGTGCCAGCAGCCCTGGGACTAGCGGAGTCACAGATACGCAGTATTTT. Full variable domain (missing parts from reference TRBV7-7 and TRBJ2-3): GAGVSQSPRYKVTKRGQDVTLRCDPISSHATLYWYQQALGQGPEFLTYFNYEAQPDKSGLPSDRFSAERPEGSISTLTIQRTEQRDSAMYRCASSPGTSGVTDTQYFGPGTRLTVL.

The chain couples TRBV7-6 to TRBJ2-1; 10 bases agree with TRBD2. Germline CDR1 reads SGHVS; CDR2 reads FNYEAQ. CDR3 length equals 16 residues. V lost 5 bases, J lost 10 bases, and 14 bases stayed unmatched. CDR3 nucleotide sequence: TGTGCCAGCAGCCAAACGTCAGCGGGAGGGCCCGGAGAGCAGTTCTTC. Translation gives CASSQTSAGGPGEQFF. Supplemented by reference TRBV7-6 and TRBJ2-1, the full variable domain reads GAGVSQSPRYKVTKRGQDVALRCDPISGHVSLYWYRQALGQGPEFLTYFNYEAQQDKSGLPNDRFSAERPEGSISTLTIQRTEQRDSAMYRCASSQTSAGGPGEQFFGPGTRLTVL.

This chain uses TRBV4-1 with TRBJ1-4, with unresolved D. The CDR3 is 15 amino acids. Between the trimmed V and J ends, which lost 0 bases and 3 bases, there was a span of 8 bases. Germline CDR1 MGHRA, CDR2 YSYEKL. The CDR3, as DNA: TGCGCCAGCAGCCAAGAGGTGGCAGCTAATGAAAAACTGTTTTTT. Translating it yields CASSQEVAANEKLFF.